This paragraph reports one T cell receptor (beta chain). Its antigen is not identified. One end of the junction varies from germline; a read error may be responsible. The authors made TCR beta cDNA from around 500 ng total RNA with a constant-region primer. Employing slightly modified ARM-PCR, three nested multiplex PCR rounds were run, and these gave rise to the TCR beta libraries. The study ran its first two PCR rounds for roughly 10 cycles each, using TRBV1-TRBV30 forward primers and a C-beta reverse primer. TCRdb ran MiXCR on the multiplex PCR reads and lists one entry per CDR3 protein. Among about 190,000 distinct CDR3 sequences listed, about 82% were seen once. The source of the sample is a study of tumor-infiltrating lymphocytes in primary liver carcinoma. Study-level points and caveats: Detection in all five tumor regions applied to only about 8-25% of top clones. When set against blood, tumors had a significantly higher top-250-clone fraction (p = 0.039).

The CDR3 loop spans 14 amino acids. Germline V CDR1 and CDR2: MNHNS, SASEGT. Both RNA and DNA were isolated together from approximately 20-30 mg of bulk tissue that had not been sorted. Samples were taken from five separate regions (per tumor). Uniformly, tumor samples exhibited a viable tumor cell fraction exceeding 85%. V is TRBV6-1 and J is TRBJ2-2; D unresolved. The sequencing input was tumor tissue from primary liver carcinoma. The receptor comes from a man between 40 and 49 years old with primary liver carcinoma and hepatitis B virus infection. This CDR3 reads CPSSESVNTVELFF. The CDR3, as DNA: TGTCCCAGCAGTGAATCAGTGAACACCGTGGAGCTGTTTTTT.